This TCR beta chain comes out of a study of blood T cell repertoires in COVID-19. Overall study: Material from acute and convalescent COVID-19 was sourced from the United States, Italy and Spain.

In the original processing: Amplification of reference gene primers was used by the study to estimate nucleated cell counts. Some clones are missing from TCRdb's copy, which holds only in-frame ones; the method was immunoSEQ multiplex PCR. That table is the source of V, J and clone size, and D and trimming were worked out from the DNA. Seen here are 120,000 to 150,000 clones, 82% observed once, and the top ten hold roughly 15%. Trimming stripped 0 bases from V and 4 bases from J, with 9 bases between. This CDR3 spans 14 amino acids. In germline, CDR1 is LNHDA, CDR2 SQIVND (reference sequence). The sequence came from a human donor with acute or convalescent COVID-19. The donor label of this sample is uncertain. Sequences were obtained from peripheral blood. The chain carries TRBV19 and TRBJ2-5, with D unclear. CDR3 protein: CASSIEATGETQYF. The CDR3 region has the DNA TGTGCCAGTAGTATAGAGGCTACGGGAGAGACCCAGTACTTC. Using reference TRBV19 and TRBJ2-5 for the parts outside the CDR3, the full variable domain is DGGITQSPKYLFRKEGQNVTLSCEQNLNHDAMYWYRQDPGQGLRLIYYSQIVNDFQKGDIAEGYSVSREKKESFPLTVTSAQKNPTAFYLCASSIEATGETQYFGPGTRLLVL.